This TCR beta chain was observed in a study of blood T cell repertoires in COVID-19. Sequenced by immunoSEQ multiplex PCR; TCRdb stores in-frame clones only, minus some. The sample yields some 89,000 clones, approximately 89% seen once. Trimming at V came to 7 bases and at J to 1 base, leaving 4 bases not matched to a gene. Per the germline V gene, CDR1 is SGHAT and CDR2 is FQNNGV. The CDR3 totals 16 residues. The sample comprised peripheral blood. The TCR originated in a man aged 50-59 years with acute or convalescent COVID-19. The genes are TRBV11-2 and TRBJ2-3; 14 bases match TRBD2. CDR3 in amino acids: CASTPGLAGGTDTQYF. The CDR3 nucleotides read TGTGCCAGCACCCCGGGACTAGCGGGAGGCACAGATACGCAGTATTTT. Full variable domain (outside the CDR3, taken from reference TRBV11-2 and TRBJ2-3): EAGVAQSPRYKIIEKRQSVAFWCNPISGHATLYWYQQILGQGPKLLIQFQNNGVVDDSQLPKDRFSAERLKGVDSTLKIQPAKLEDSAVYLCASTPGLAGGTDTQYFGPGTRLTVL.